This T cell receptor beta chain emerged from a study of T cell repertoires in cytomegalovirus infection. Looking at the study overall: Well-studied HLA-B-restricted epitopes and recently identified HLA-C-restricted epitopes of CMV were both used in the study. Matching HLA type, along with CMV infection, was indicated by public TCR beta signatures.

V was cut by 2 bases and J by 4 bases, with 11 bases left in between. Germline V gives CDR1 MNHEY, CDR2 SVGEGT. This CDR3 has 14 amino acids. Regarding the study as a whole: CMV carriers having the relevant HLA were flagged by cumulative public TCR beta family frequency. Predominance within the ex vivo response was attributable to HLA-C-restricted CMV-specific TCR beta clonotypes.

In TCRdb, the reads were re-called with MiXCR into one record per CDR3 protein. In the table there are about 20,000 distinct CDR3 sequences, 35% to 45% of which are singletons. This clonotype occurred a few times. No antigen is known for it. The source is a human donor in good health (CMV status not recorded). Some clones in this sample may be carry-over from other donors' samples. The sequences come from CD8+ T cells from cultured PBMCs, collected from culture after CMV antigen stimulation. This chain uses TRBV6-2 or TRBV6-3 with TRBJ1-1, with D possibly matching TRBD1 (5 bases). The CDR3 nucleotides are TGTGCCAGCAGTTACGCGGGGCGGGCCACTGAAGCTTTCTTT. Translated, it gives CASSYAGRATEAFF.